This T cell receptor (beta chain) was sequenced for a study of radiotherapy plus CTLA-4 blockade in lung cancer. The CDR3 runs to 16 residues. V was trimmed by 0 bases and J by 4 bases, leaving 14 bases between them. Germline V lookup: CDR1 SGHRS, CDR2 YFSETQ. Produced via immunoSEQ multiplex PCR; TCRdb's table is partial and in-frame only. The sample lists fewer than 100,000 clones; under 90% were seen once. The V and J genes are TRBV5-1 and TRBJ2-4; TRBD2 is a possible D gene (6 bases). This TCR came from a human donor with non-small cell lung cancer who had stable disease on radiotherapy plus ipilimumab. The sample here was peripheral blood, taken from a patient treated with radiotherapy plus ipilimumab. As DNA, the CDR3 is TGCGCCAGCAGCTTGGAAGTCTCCCGGGGGAAAAACATTCAGTACTTC. Residues: CASSLEVSRGKNIQYF. The entire variable domain, with the rest obtained from reference TRBV5-1 and TRBJ2-4, is as follows: KAGVTQTPRYLIKTRGQQVTLSCSPISGHRSVSWYQQTPGQGLQFLFEYFSETQRNKGNFPGRFSGRQFSNSRSEMNVSTLELGDSALYLCASSLEVSRGKNIQYFGAGTRLSVL.